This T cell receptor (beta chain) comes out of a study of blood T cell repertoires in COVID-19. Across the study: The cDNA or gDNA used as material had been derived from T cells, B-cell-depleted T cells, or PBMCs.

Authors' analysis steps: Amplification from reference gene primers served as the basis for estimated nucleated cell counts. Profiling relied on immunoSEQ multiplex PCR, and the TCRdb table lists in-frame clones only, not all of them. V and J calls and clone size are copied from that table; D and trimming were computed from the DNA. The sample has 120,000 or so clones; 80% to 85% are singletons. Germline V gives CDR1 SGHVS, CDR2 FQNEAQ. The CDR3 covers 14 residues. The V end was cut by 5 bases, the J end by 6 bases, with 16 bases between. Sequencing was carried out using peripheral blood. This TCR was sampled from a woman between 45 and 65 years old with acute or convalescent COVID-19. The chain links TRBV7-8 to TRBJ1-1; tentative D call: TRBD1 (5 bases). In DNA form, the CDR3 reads TGTGCCAGCAGCCCCGACAGAGTAAGGTCTGAAGCTTTCTTT. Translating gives CASSPDRVRSEAFF.